Below, 4 T cell receptor beta chains from the same sample are listed, as sequenced in a study of blood T cells in healthy people across ages (dated by TCRdb to the mid-2010s). The library was made by 5' RACE. Data came from an Illumina HiSeq 2500. A second PCR of roughly 6 to 11 cycles was run with a J-beta primer mix and a sample-barcoded 5' primer. TCRdb cleaned the public reads at Q25 with fastp, built clones with MiXCR and kept in-frame beta chains. When rows share a CDR3 protein, they turn into one entry using the most common DNA and genes. Present in this sample are some 890,000 distinct CDR3 sequences, about 29% of which were seen just once. About a tenth of the sample is in the top ten clones. These records were also assigned to another study, of T cells of mothers and their children.

The sample consisted of blood. These receptors were collected from a woman between 35 and 50 years old in good health.

For this clonotype: The junction and the germline gene differ at one end; a read error may be behind it. CDR3 nucleotide sequence: TGCGCCAGCAGCTCATACATTTCAGGGGCCTCCCACAATGAGCAGTTCTTC. It codes for CASSSYISGASHNEQFF. This sequence joins TRBV5-1 and TRBJ2-1; weak D call: TRBD1 (6 bases). CDR3 length: 17 amino acids. CDR1 and CDR2 (germline): SGHRS, YFSETQ.

The chain links TRBV2 to TRBJ1-2; TRBD1 might be the D (5 bases). Deletions cut 0 bases from V and 0 bases from J, with 8 bases between. The CDR3 covers 15 residues. CDR1 and CDR2 (germline): SNHLY, FYNNEI. DNA for the CDR3: TGTGCCAGCAGTGAAGCCAGGGTCTCTAACTATGGCTACACCTTC. Its translation is CASSEARVSNYGYTF.

This clonotype was recorded at least ten times. The chain has TRBV5-1 and TRBJ1-5, with D perhaps TRBD1 (5 bases). The length of the CDR3 is 15 residues. V gave up 0 bases and J gave up 2 bases, with 9 bases separating them. Germline V CDR1 and CDR2: SGHRS, YFSETQ. The CDR3 DNA reads as TGCGCCAGCAGCTTGGAGGGGCAGGGCAATCAGCCCCAGCATTTT. It codes for CASSLEGQGNQPQHF.

This chain joins TRBV5-1 and TRBJ2-2, with no clear D. Germline CDR1 and CDR2: SGHRS and YFSETQ. This CDR3 spans 14 amino acids. Trimming shortened V by 7 bases and J by 3 bases, and 13 bases separated the two germline ends. The CDR3 spells CASSQMSDTGELFF. The CDR3 DNA sequence: TGCGCCAGCTCCCAAATGTCTGACACCGGGGAGCTGTTTTTT.